The 27 T cell receptor beta chains in this list originate from one sample, sequenced in a study of cytomegalovirus exposure and HLA in healthy donors. Both 60 Vbeta primers and 13 Jbeta primers went into the PCR. The table came from immunoSEQ multiplex PCR; TCRdb's copy has only in-frame clones and leaves some out. The sample contains 180,000 or so clones, less than 90% of which appear only once. The material sequenced was PBMCs. Receptors originate from a woman aged 25 to 39 in good health and CMV-seronegative.

The chain employs TRBV2 and TRBJ2-5; 9 nucleotides line up with TRBD1. This CDR3 has 15 amino acids. The V segment lost 7 bases and the J segment 5 bases; nucleotides outside the gene matches: 11. CDR1 is SNHLY, CDR2 FYNNEI, per germline. DNA of the CDR3: TGTGCCAGCAATCTACGACAGGGGGTTTTTGAGACCCAGTACTTC. Protein: CASNLRQGVFETQYF.

V usage is TRBV5-1 and J usage is TRBJ2-7, with a tentative D call TRBD2 (6 bases). CDR3 size: 16 residues. V was trimmed by 7 bases and J by 5 bases, leaving 25 bases between them. Looked up from germline, CDR1 is SGHRS and CDR2 is YFSETQ. The CDR3 spells CASSMAPQGTGDEQYF. The CDR3 DNA reads as TGCGCCAGCTCCATGGCCCCCCAGGGCACGGGGGACGAGCAGTACTTC.

V gene TRBV28 combines with J gene TRBJ2-2; 8 bases are shared with TRBD2. V was clipped by 2 bases and J by 4 bases; unmatched bases: 3. CDR3 length: 15 amino acids. Germline V CDR1 and CDR2: MDHEN, SYDVKM. The CDR3 loop reads CASSLITSGTGELFF. In nucleotides, the CDR3 is TGTGCCAGCAGTTTAATCACTAGCGGCACCGGGGAGCTGTTTTTT.

The rearrangement joins TRBV10-1 to TRBJ2-3; no clear D. Germline-derived CDR1 and CDR2 are WNHNN and SYGVQD (reference sequence). The CDR3 runs 14 residues. The V gene lost 5 bases and the J gene lost 4 bases, with 13 bases spanning the gap. The CDR3 loop reads CASSSTLGADTQYF. The CDR3 DNA sequence: TGCGCCAGCAGTAGCACCCTTGGAGCAGATACGCAGTATTTT.

The chain carries TRBV5-1 and TRBJ2-7, with 10 bases lining up with TRBD2. Per the germline V gene, CDR1 is SGHRS and CDR2 is YFSETQ. V lost 0 bases to trimming and J lost 4 bases; unmatched junction nucleotides: 4. This CDR3 is built from 15 residues. The CDR3 DNA reads as TGCGCCAGCAGCTTGGCAGCTAGCGGGGGATACGAGCAGTACTTC. Translated: CASSLAASGGYEQYF.

The chain links TRBV11-2 to TRBJ1-1; D is unresolved. Between the trimmed V and J ends, which lost 3 bases and 0 bases, there was a span of 5 bases. Germline V gene data show CDR1 as SGHAT and CDR2 as FQNNGV. This CDR3 region has 13 residues. The CDR3 region has the DNA TGTGCCAGCAGCTTGCAGATGAACACTGAAGCTTTCTTT. It yields the protein CASSLQMNTEAFF.

The chain combines TRBV29-1 with TRBJ2-7; the D gene is possibly TRBD1 (5 bases). The CDR3 has 15 amino acids. The germline V gene encodes CDR1 SQVTM and CDR2 ANQGSEA. Trimming removed 1 base at V and 7 bases at J, with 20 bases between. The CDR3 nucleotides are TGCAGCGTTGAAGTATGGTCAGGGAACGCTGAAGAGCAGTACTTC. It yields the protein CSVEVWSGNAEEQYF.

J is TRBJ1-1 and V is TRBV6-1; D may be TRBD1 (6 bases). The germline V gene encodes CDR1 MNHNS and CDR2 SASEGT. Trimming took 4 bases from V and 1 from J, leaving 13 bases between them. CDR3 length equals 15 residues. The CDR3 spells CASSGRGGANTEAFF. CDR3 DNA: TGTGCCAGCAGTGGAAGGGGGGGCGCGAACACTGAAGCTTTCTTT.

V usage is TRBV5-5 and J usage is TRBJ2-2; D gene unclear. This CDR3 has 14 amino acids. Trimming removed 2 bases at V and 3 bases at J, with 8 bases between. Germline loops: CDR1 SGHKS, CDR2 YYEKEE (reference sequence). CDR3 sequence reads: CASSLLADTGELFF. CDR3 nucleotide sequence: TGTGCCAGCAGCTTACTGGCGGACACCGGGGAGCTGTTTTTT.

V usage is TRBV11-2 and J usage is TRBJ2-3; D perhaps matches TRBD1 (6 bases). The germline V gene has CDR1 SGHAT and CDR2 FQNNGV. The germline V and J ends were trimmed by 4 bases and 4 bases, with 9 bases remaining between them. This CDR3 has 13 residues. The CDR3 here is CASSSGTPDTQYF. In DNA form, the CDR3 reads TGTGCCAGCAGCTCCGGGACACCAGATACGCAGTATTTT.

This chain links TRBV28 with TRBJ2-3; a weak D match, TRBD1 (5 bases). Germline CDR1 MDHEN, CDR2 SYDVKM. This CDR3 is 16 amino acids long. With 2 bases removed from V and 7 bases from J, the gap between germline ends came to 19 bases. The CDR3 DNA reads as TGTGCCAGCAGTTTACACGGTACCGACAAGGGGTATACGCAGTATTTT. Its translation: CASSLHGTDKGYTQYF.

The chain links TRBV28 to TRBJ1-3; D may be TRBD1 (6 bases). The germline V gene encodes CDR1 MDHEN and CDR2 SYDVKM. The CDR3 runs 16 residues. V lost 6 bases and J 4 bases, leaving 19 bases between the germline ends. The CDR3 bases are TGTGCCAGCAGATCCCTCCCAGGGACATGGGGAAACACCATATATTTT. This gives the protein CASRSLPGTWGNTIYF.

The genes are TRBV6-1 and TRBJ2-7; tentative D call: TRBD1 (6 bases). Trimming removed 0 bases at V and 0 bases at J, with 6 bases between. This CDR3 is 14 amino acids long. Germline lookup yields CDR1 MNHNS and CDR2 SASEGT. CDR3 in DNA: TGTGCCAGCAGTGAAGCGGACAGCTCCTACGAGCAGTACTTC. Protein sequence: CASSEADSSYEQYF.

For this clone: The same CDR3 is also encoded by other DNA sequences in this sample. The rearrangement links TRBV4-1 to TRBJ1-1; D perhaps matches TRBD1 (6 bases). There are 15 residues in the CDR3. The V gene's germline CDR1 is MGHRA and CDR2 YSYEKL. Trimming cost V 4 bases and J 3 bases, with 15 bases left between them. CDR3 sequence (DNA): TGCGCCAGCAGCCCCCCAGGGGTTGGCGACACTGAAGCTTTCTTT. Translating it yields CASSPPGVGDTEAFF.

CDR3 protein: CAVSRDRAPKTQYF. The CDR3 DNA reads TGTGCCGTGTCCCGGGACAGGGCCCCAAAGACCCAGTACTTC. The chain links TRBV6-1 to TRBJ2-5; 9 bases are shared with TRBD1. V dropped 11 bases and J dropped 6; count of bases not matched to a gene: 13. Per the germline V gene, CDR1 is MNHNS and CDR2 is SASEGT. The CDR3 sequence is 14 residues long.

V gene TRBV29-1 combines with J gene TRBJ2-1, with 9 bases fitting TRBD1. The CDR3 is 15 amino acids. Germline CDR1 reads SQVTM; CDR2 reads ANQGSEA. The J segment lost 0 bases and the V segment lost 4 bases, leaving 4 bases of the junction unmatched. The CDR3 spells CSVAPGQGSYNEQFF. CDR3 DNA: TGCAGCGTTGCCCCGGGACAGGGCTCCTACAATGAGCAGTTCTTC.

This clone was seen once. J is TRBJ2-1 and V is TRBV7-3, with TRBD2 matching 12 bases. CDR1 and CDR2 from the germline V gene are SGHTA and FQGTGA. This CDR3 spans 17 amino acids. Germline trimming cut 4 bases from V and 7 bases from J; bases unmatched to any gene: 11. The CDR3 DNA is TGTGCCAGCAGCTCCCTAGCGGGAGGGCCCTCAACGAATGAGCAGTTCTTC. It is translated as CASSSLAGGPSTNEQFF.

The chain combines TRBV5-1 with TRBJ2-7; weak D call: TRBD1 (6 bases). The germline V gene has CDR1 SGHRS and CDR2 YFSETQ. V lost 3 bases, J lost 7 bases, and 20 bases lay in between. This CDR3 is built from 15 residues. CDR3 residues: CASSYVTGQLGEQYF. CDR3 DNA: TGCGCCAGCAGCTACGTGACAGGACAGCTCGGAGAGCAGTACTTC.

This clone was detected only once. The chain joins TRBV7-9 to TRBJ1-4, with D unresolved. Trimming cost V 6 bases and J 0 bases, with 5 bases left between them. This CDR3 has 13 residues. Germline V CDR1 and CDR2: SEHNR, FQNEAQ (reference sequence). In DNA form, the CDR3 reads TGTGCCAGCAGGTCGGCAACTAATGAAAAACTGTTTTTT. It specifies CASRSATNEKLFF. Based on the CDR3 plus reference TRBV7-9 and TRBJ1-4, the full variable domain is DTGVSQNPRHKITKRGQNVTFRCDPISEHNRLYWYRQTLGQGPEFLTYFQNEAQLEKSRLLSDRFSAERPKGSFSTLEIQRTEQGDSAMYLCASRSATNEKLFFGSGTQLSVL.

The chain recombines TRBV18 with TRBJ2-1; no reliable D call. Germline loops: CDR1 KGHSH, CDR2 LQKENI. Trimming removed 4 bases from V and 4 bases from J, with 8 bases in between. The CDR3 covers 13 residues. The CDR3 region is CASSLAVYNEQFF. CDR3 DNA sequence: TGTGCCAGCTCACTGGCAGTATACAATGAGCAGTTCTTC.

V usage is TRBV19 and J usage is TRBJ1-5; D is possibly TRBD1 (5 bases). The germline V gene has CDR1 LNHDA and CDR2 SQIVND (reference sequence). The CDR3 runs to 15 residues. The germline V and J ends were trimmed by 1 base and 2 bases, with 9 bases remaining between them. The CDR3 region is CASSIAGGGNQPQHF. CDR3 nucleotides: TGTGCCAGTAGTATAGCGGGGGGTGGCAATCAGCCCCAGCATTTT.

The rearrangement uses TRBV7-3 and TRBJ2-1, with 9 bases identical to TRBD2. V was pared by 5 bases and J by 5 bases, with 7 bases of the junction left unmatched. CDR1 SGHTA and CDR2 FQGTGA come from the germline V gene. There are 15 residues in the CDR3. The CDR3 bases are TGTGCCAGCAGCCTAGGCGGGAGGGGAAACAATGAGCAGTTCTTC. It encodes CASSLGGRGNNEQFF.

The V and J genes are TRBV27 and TRBJ1-2, with 7 nucleotides matching TRBD1. Germline V gene lookup returns CDR1 MNHEY and CDR2 SMNVEV (reference sequence). Trimming cost V 8 bases and J 7 bases; bases outside gene matches: 13. This CDR3 has 14 residues. The DNA of the CDR3 is TGTGCCAGCTCCTCCACCCCAGGGGGAGCTGGCTACACCTTC. Its protein is CASSSTPGGAGYTF.

This sequence joins TRBV7-8 and TRBJ2-1, with a weak D call TRBD2 (5 bases). The V gene lost 0 bases and the J gene lost 7 bases, with 7 bases spanning the gap. In germline, CDR1 is SGHVS, CDR2 FQNEAQ. The CDR3 consists of 13 residues. CDR3 amino acids: CASSLAPGNEQFF. DNA of the CDR3: TGTGCCAGCAGCTTAGCGCCGGGGAATGAGCAGTTCTTC.

The V call is TRBV5-1, the J call TRBJ1-1; TRBD1 aligns across 8 bases. V was pared by 2 bases and J by 8 bases, with 8 bases of the junction left unmatched. This CDR3 comprises 14 residues. Germline values: CDR1 SGHRS, CDR2 YFSETQ. The CDR3 region is CASSFHDRGHEAFF. CDR3 bases: TGCGCCAGCAGCTTTCACGACAGGGGCCACGAAGCTTTCTTT. Together with reference TRBV5-1 and TRBJ1-1, the CDR3 gives the full variable domain: KAGVTQTPRYLIKTRGQQVTLSCSPISGHRSVSWYQQTPGQGLQFLFEYFSETQRNKGNFPGRFSGRQFSNSRSEMNVSTLELGDSALYLCASSFHDRGHEAFFGQGTRLTVV.

In DNA form, the CDR3 reads TGTGCCAGCAGCTTAGAGGGGTCAGGGATTCAAGAGACCCAGTACTTC. Translating it yields CASSLEGSGIQETQYF. The chain joins TRBV7-6 to TRBJ2-5, with D possibly TRBD1 on 5 matching bases. CDR1 is SGHVS and CDR2 is FNYEAQ in the germline V gene. V lost 1 base and J lost 2, with 14 bases in between. CDR3 size: 16 residues.

This rearrangement joins TRBV21-1 to TRBJ1-2. TRBV21-1 is designated a pseudogene. The CDR3 totals 14 residues. The CDR3: CASSKVPEDYGYTF. The DNA of the CDR3 is TGTGCCAGCAGCAAAGTTCCGGAGGACTATGGCTACACCTTC.